The following is a TCR beta chain sequence with its context. Its antigen is not identified. The sample originates from a study of T-cell memory formation after mild COVID-19. Background on the study: Across donors, TCR clusters were largely donor specific.

Per the germline V gene, CDR1 is SGHVS and CDR2 is FNYEAQ. The CDR3 has 13 residues. Trimming pared 1 base from V and 7 bases from J, leaving 10 bases between. TCRdb redid the calling of the 5' RACE reads with MiXCR, one entry per CDR3 protein. The table has about 400,000 distinct CDR3 sequences, roughly 24% seen once. Points from the study as a whole: Certain responding clones were present in pre-infection memory, suggesting participation of cross-reactive memory.

The rearrangement uses TRBV7-6 and TRBJ1-2; a possible D gene is TRBD1 (5 bases). Sequenced material: PBMCs or a T cell subset sorted from them (not recorded which). This TCR derives from an adult woman who had mild COVID-19 (a few samples of this study predate the infection). Cell type and time point are not known. The CDR3 protein is CASSLDGTIGYTF. In DNA, the CDR3 is TGTGCCAGCAGCTTAGATGGGACGATTGGCTACACCTTC. Full variable domain (rest looked up from reference TRBV7-6 and TRBJ1-2): GAGVSQSPRYKVTKRGQDVALRCDPISGHVSLYWYRQALGQGPEFLTYFNYEAQQDKSGLPNDRFSAERPEGSISTLTIQRTEQRDSAMYRCASSLDGTIGYTFGSGTRLTVV.